Presented here are 25 T cell receptor beta chains from one specimen sequenced in a study of Ad26.COV2.S vaccination and SARS-CoV-2 variants. Treatment in this sample: roughly 20 received Ad26.COV2.S at low or high dose, single or two shots; about five received placebo; per-sample allocation not given. Day 63 after the first vaccine or placebo injection was the time point for sampling. TCRdb's table, derived via immunoSEQ multiplex PCR, lists solely in-frame clones and lacks some. Here the sample spans 410,000 or so clones, 92% being singletons. The specimen comprised peripheral blood, sampled in a trial of Ad26.COV2.S vaccine versus placebo. Every receptor here comes from a person between 18 and 60 years old who received the Ad26.COV2.S COVID-19 vaccine or a placebo.

The chain joins TRBV15 to TRBJ2-3, with 13 bases that match TRBD2. Germline V gives CDR1 LNHNV, CDR2 YYDKDF (reference sequence). The CDR3 is 16 amino acids. V trimming: 1 base; J trimming: 4 bases; junction bases outside the gene matches: 2. The CDR3 region is CATSRGLAGGSDTQYF. The CDR3 DNA is TGTGCCACCAGCAGAGGACTAGCGGGGGGTTCAGATACGCAGTATTTT.

This chain joins TRBV27 and TRBJ2-7; TRBD1 might be the D (5 bases). The CDR3 loop spans 14 amino acids. V lost 1 base to trimming and J lost 0 bases, with 7 bases between them. Germline values: CDR1 MNHEY, CDR2 SMNVEV (reference sequence). CDR3 sequence: CASSLFTGSYEQYF. CDR3 DNA: TGTGCCAGCAGTTTATTCACAGGCTCCTACGAGCAGTACTTC.

V and J are TRBV7-9 and TRBJ1-5, with D uncertain. The V gene lost 4 bases and the J gene lost 0 bases, with 1 base spanning the gap. The CDR3 is made up of 12 amino acids. The V gene's germline CDR1 is SEHNR and CDR2 FQNEAQ (reference sequence). CDR3 protein: CASSYSNQPQHF. CDR3 nucleotide sequence: TGTGCCAGCAGCTATAGCAATCAGCCCCAGCATTTT.

CDR3 bases: TGTGCCAGCTCACCAGGACAGGCCCTCTATGGCTACACCTTC. Translation gives CASSPGQALYGYTF. The genes are TRBV18 and TRBJ1-2, with 7 bases identical to TRBD1. The CDR3 consists of 14 residues. Germline lookup yields CDR1 KGHSH and CDR2 LQKENI. J was trimmed by 4 bases and V by 2 bases; bases with no gene match: 4.

The gene calls are TRBV10-3 and TRBJ1-2; D not resolved. Trimming stripped 2 bases from V and 1 base from J, with 14 bases between. Germline loops: CDR1 ENHRY, CDR2 SYGVKD. The CDR3 loop spans 16 amino acids. The DNA for the CDR3 is TGTGCCATCAGTGAGACTCGGGCAGGAGATAACTATGGCTACACCTTC. Protein sequence: CAISETRAGDNYGYTF.

CDR3 nucleotide sequence: TGTGCCAGCAGCCCCAACACCTATGGCTACACCTTC. Its protein is CASSPNTYGYTF. The chain employs TRBV7-2 and TRBJ1-2; no firm D call. The CDR3 has 12 amino acids. Trimming removed 5 bases at V and 4 bases at J, with 8 bases between. In germline, CDR1 is SGHTA, CDR2 FQGNSA.

The genes are TRBV6-2 or TRBV6-3 and TRBJ1-5; 8 bases agree with TRBD1. Germline loops: CDR1 MNHEY, CDR2 SVGEGT. Losses at the gene ends were 7 bases for V and 3 bases for J; bases not matched to a gene: 5. The CDR3 contains 14 residues. The CDR3 DNA is TGTGCCAGCAACCCGACAGGGGCCAATCAGCCCCAGCATTTT. Translated, it gives CASNPTGANQPQHF.

This sequence joins TRBV25-1 and TRBJ1-2; D is uncertain. Trimming stripped 1 base from V and 4 bases from J, with 4 bases between. Germline V gene lookup returns CDR1 MGHDK and CDR2 SYGVNS. This CDR3 comprises 12 residues. CDR3: CASSEFGYGYTF. The CDR3 bases are TGTGCCAGCAGTGAATTTGGCTATGGCTACACCTTC.

The rearrangement joins TRBV19 to TRBJ1-2; D not resolved. The CDR3 is 14 residues long. Germline assignment: CDR1 LNHDA and CDR2 SQIVND (reference sequence). V was cut by 3 bases and J by 7 bases, with 15 bases left in between. The CDR3 region has the DNA TGTGCCAGTAGTATCGGGCCAGTAGTTTTTGGCTACACCTTC. Translated: CASSIGPVVFGYTF. Full variable domain (missing parts from reference TRBV19 and TRBJ1-2): DGGITQSPKYLFRKEGQNVTLSCEQNLNHDAMYWYRQDPGQGLRLIYYSQIVNDFQKGDIAEGYSVSREKKESFPLTVTSAQKNPTAFYLCASSIGPVVFGYTFGSGTRLTVV.

J is TRBJ1-6 and V is TRBV7-2; possible D gene TRBD1, 5 bases. Germline-derived CDR1 and CDR2 are SGHTA and FQGNSA. CDR3 length equals 14 residues. Trimming removed 1 base from V and 10 bases from J, with 11 bases in between. The CDR3 nucleotides read TGTGCCAGCAGCTTAGTGCGAGGGGCCTCACCCCTCCACTTT. This sequence encodes CASSLVRGASPLHF.

The chain combines TRBV5-6 with TRBJ1-1; perhaps TRBD1 as D (6 bases). V was pared by 1 base and J by 4 bases, with 14 bases between. The CDR3 contains 15 residues. CDR1 and CDR2 (germline): SGHDT, YYEEEE. CDR3 nucleotides: TGTGCCAGCAGCTTGTACTACAGGGAGGCCACTGAAGCTTTCTTT. This encodes CASSLYYREATEAFF.

This chain connects TRBV28 to TRBJ1-2; D unclear. Germline CDR1 MDHEN, CDR2 SYDVKM. This CDR3 contains 12 residues. The V and J ends lost 3 bases and 4 bases respectively, with 6 bases between them. The CDR3 region is CASSLNLYGYTF. CDR3 in DNA: TGTGCCAGCAGTTTGAATCTCTATGGCTACACCTTC.

This chain uses TRBV19 with TRBJ1-5; D might be TRBD1 (5 bases). This CDR3 contains 14 residues. Germline lookup yields CDR1 LNHDA and CDR2 SQIVND (reference sequence). V lost 3 bases and J 5 bases, leaving 11 bases between the germline ends. The CDR3 DNA follows: TGTGCCAGTAGTATGGGGCAGACCTATCAGCCCCAGCATTTT. It encodes CASSMGQTYQPQHF.

V is TRBV28 and J is TRBJ1-5; D perhaps matches TRBD1 (5 bases). Trimming stripped 6 bases from V and 15 bases from J, with 15 bases between. Germline values: CDR1 MDHEN, CDR2 SYDVKM. There are 11 residues in the CDR3. The CDR3 spells CASSSKAGLHF. CDR3 DNA: TGTGCCAGCAGCTCGAAAGCAGGGTTGCATTTT.

This clone was counted between two and nine times. The chain carries TRBV7-8 and TRBJ1-2; 8 bases align to TRBD1. This CDR3 contains 18 residues. J lost 3 bases, V lost 1 base, and 13 bases had no gene match. Germline V gene data show CDR1 as SGHVS and CDR2 as FQNEAQ. CDR3 coding DNA: TGTGCCAGCAGCTTAGTTTCGGCGTCAGGGGGCCGAGACTATGGCTACACCTTC. Translating gives CASSLVSASGGRDYGYTF. The full variable domain, in which reference TRBV7-8 and TRBJ1-2 provide the parts outside the CDR3, is GAGVSQSPRYKVAKRGQDVALRCDPISGHVSLFWYQQALGQGPEFLTYFQNEAQLDKSGLPSDRFFAERPEGSVSTLKIQRTQQEDSAVYLCASSLVSASGGRDYGYTFGSGTRLTVV.

V and J are TRBV9 and TRBJ2-2; 10 bases line up with TRBD2. CDR1 is SGDLS, CDR2 YYNGEE, per germline. With V trimmed by 6 bases and J by 0 bases, 17 bases remained unmatched. The CDR3 is made up of 20 amino acids. The CDR3 DNA is TGTGCCAGCACCAGTAGGCCACCTAGCGGGGGACCCGCGAACACCGGGGAGCTGTTTTTT. Its protein is CASTSRPPSGGPANTGELFF.

In this sample, this clone turned up a few times. The V and J genes are TRBV19 and TRBJ1-2; D not certain. Trimming cost V 5 bases and J 4 bases, with 8 bases left between them. The CDR3 is made up of 12 amino acids. The germline CDR1 and CDR2 sequences are LNHDA and SQIVND (reference sequence). The DNA for the CDR3 is TGTGCCAGTAGTCCCAGCGTCTATGGCTACACCTTC. This codes for CASSPSVYGYTF.

This clone is a singleton in its sample. The genes are TRBV25-1 and TRBJ2-5; D is possibly TRBD1 or TRBD2 (5 bases each). The V end lost 4 bases, the J end lost 2 bases, and 14 bases lay between the germline ends. The CDR3 loop spans 15 amino acids. Germline values: CDR1 MGHDK, CDR2 SYGVNS. CDR3 sequence reads: CASSARGGGQETQYF. CDR3 coding DNA: TGTGCCAGCAGTGCCCGTGGGGGTGGGCAAGAGACCCAGTACTTC.

V usage is TRBV4-3 and J usage is TRBJ2-2; no clear D gene. Germline CDR1 reads LGHNA; CDR2 reads YSLEER. This CDR3 spans 14 amino acids. V lost 0 bases to trimming and J lost 4 bases, with 6 bases between them. For the CDR3, the DNA is TGCGCCAGCAGCCAAGAGGTGGTCACCGGGGAGCTGTTTTTT. It encodes CASSQEVVTGELFF.

The V gene is TRBV19, the J gene TRBJ1-2; D remains unclear. V shed 5 bases and J shed 7 bases, with 23 bases lying between them. Germline V CDR1 and CDR2: LNHDA, SQIVND (reference sequence). There are 16 residues in the CDR3. The CDR3 nucleotides are TGTGCCAGTAGTTTATCCGGGTACACTCTATCAGGTGGCTACACCTTC. Translated: CASSLSGYTLSGGYTF.

The rearrangement links TRBV30 to TRBJ2-2; D remains unclear. From germline, CDR1 is GTSNPN and CDR2 SVGIG (reference sequence). This CDR3 comprises 12 residues. V lost 2 bases to trimming and J lost 6 bases, with 7 bases between them. The CDR3 DNA follows: TGTGCCTGGAGTACAGAGGCCGGGGAGCTGTTTTTT. Its protein is CAWSTEAGELFF.

V usage is TRBV6-1 and J usage is TRBJ1-2, with a possible D match to TRBD1 (5 bases). V was pared by 4 bases and J by 0 bases, with 18 bases between. This CDR3 comprises 17 residues. CDR1 MNHNS and CDR2 SASEGT come from the germline V gene. The CDR3 sequence: CASSAGDGRNTNYGYTF. The CDR3, as DNA: TGTGCCAGCAGTGCTGGGGACGGCAGAAACACTAACTATGGCTACACCTTC.

The V and J genes are TRBV5-1 and TRBJ2-2; 8 nucleotides agree with TRBD1. This CDR3 contains 15 residues. The V gene end was trimmed by 3 bases and the J gene end by 6 bases; junction bases not matched to a gene: 7. Looked up from germline, CDR1 is SGHRS and CDR2 is YFSETQ. CDR3 sequence reads: CASSWKAQGAGELFF. The CDR3 region has the DNA TGCGCCAGCAGCTGGAAAGCACAGGGGGCCGGGGAGCTGTTTTTT.

The genes are TRBV14 and TRBJ1-2; the D gene is possibly TRBD1 (5 bases). V lost 0 bases and J lost 3, with 11 bases in between. The germline V gene has CDR1 SGHDN and CDR2 FVKESK. The CDR3 length is 15 residues. The DNA of the CDR3 is TGTGCCAGCAGCCAAGAACCCCGGGGGGACTATGGCTACACCTTC. Amino acid sequence: CASSQEPRGDYGYTF. Full variable domain (outside the CDR3, taken from reference TRBV14 and TRBJ1-2): EAGVTQFPSHSVIEKGQTVTLRCDPISGHDNLYWYRRVMGKEIKFLLHFVKESKQDESGMPNNRFLAERTGGTYSTLKVQPAELEDSGVYFCASSQEPRGDYGYTFGSGTRLTVV.

The chain has TRBV6-5 and TRBJ2-3, with 8 bases matching TRBD1. Losses at the gene ends were 0 bases for V and 4 bases for J; bases not matched to a gene: 3. CDR1 is MNHEY and CDR2 is SVGAGI in the germline V gene. The CDR3 runs 15 residues. CDR3 DNA sequence: TGTGCCAGCAGTTACTCCCTGGACAGGGCAGATACGCAGTATTTT. This sequence encodes CASSYSLDRADTQYF.